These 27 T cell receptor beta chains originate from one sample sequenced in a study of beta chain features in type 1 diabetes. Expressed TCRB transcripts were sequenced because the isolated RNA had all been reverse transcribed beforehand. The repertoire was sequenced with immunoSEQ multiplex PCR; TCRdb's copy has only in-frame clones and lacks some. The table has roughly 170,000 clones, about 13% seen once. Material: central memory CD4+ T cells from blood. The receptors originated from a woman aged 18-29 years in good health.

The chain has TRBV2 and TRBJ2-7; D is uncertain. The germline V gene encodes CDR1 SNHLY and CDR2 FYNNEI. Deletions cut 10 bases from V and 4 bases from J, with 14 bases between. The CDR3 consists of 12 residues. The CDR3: CATNQRGYEQYF. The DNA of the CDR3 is TGTGCCACCAATCAGAGAGGTTACGAGCAGTACTTC. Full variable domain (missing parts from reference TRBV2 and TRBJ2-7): EPEVTQTPSHQVTQMGQEVILRCVPISNHLYFYWYRQILGQKVEFLVSFYNNEISEKSEIFDDQFSVERPDGSNFTLKIRSTKLEDSAMYFCATNQRGYEQYFGPGTRLTVT.

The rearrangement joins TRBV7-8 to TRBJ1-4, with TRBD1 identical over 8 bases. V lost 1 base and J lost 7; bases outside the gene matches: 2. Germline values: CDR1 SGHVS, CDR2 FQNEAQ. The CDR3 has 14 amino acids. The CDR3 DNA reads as TGTGCCAGCAGCTTAGGACAGGGGCCTGAAAAACTGTTTTTT. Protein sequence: CASSLGQGPEKLFF.

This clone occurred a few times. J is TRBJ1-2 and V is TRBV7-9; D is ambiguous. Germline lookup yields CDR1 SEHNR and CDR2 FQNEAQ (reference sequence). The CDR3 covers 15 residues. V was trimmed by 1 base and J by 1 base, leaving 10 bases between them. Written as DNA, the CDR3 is TGTGCCAGCAGCTTAGGAGACACCTTTAACTATGGCTACACCTTC. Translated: CASSLGDTFNYGYTF.

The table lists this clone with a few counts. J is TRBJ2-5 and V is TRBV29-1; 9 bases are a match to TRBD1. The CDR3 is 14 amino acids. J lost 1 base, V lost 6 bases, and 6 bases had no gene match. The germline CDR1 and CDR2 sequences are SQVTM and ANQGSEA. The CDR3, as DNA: TGCAGCGTCGCCCGGGACAGGGCCCAAGAGACCCAGTACTTC. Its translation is CSVARDRAQETQYF.

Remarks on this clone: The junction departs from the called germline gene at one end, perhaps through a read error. The CDR3 region has the DNA TGCGCCAGCAGCTTTAGACAGGGCTCCAACAATGAGCAGTTCTTC. Translation gives CASSFRQGSNNEQFF. J is TRBJ2-1 and V is TRBV5-1; 7 bases fit TRBD1. Germline assignment: CDR1 SGHRS and CDR2 YFSETQ. The CDR3 sequence is 15 residues long. Based on the CDR3 plus reference TRBV5-1 and TRBJ2-1, the full variable domain is KAGVTQTPRYLIKTRGQQVTLSCSPISGHRSVSWYQQTPGQGLQFLFEYFSETQRNKGNFPGRFSGRQFSNSRSEMNVSTLELGDSALYLCASSFRQGSNNEQFFGPGTRLTVL.

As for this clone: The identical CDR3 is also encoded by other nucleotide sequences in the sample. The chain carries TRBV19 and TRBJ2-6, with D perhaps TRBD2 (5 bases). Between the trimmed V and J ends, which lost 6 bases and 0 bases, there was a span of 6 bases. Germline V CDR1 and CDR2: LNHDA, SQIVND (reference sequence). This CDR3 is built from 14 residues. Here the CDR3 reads CASSSGSGANVLTF. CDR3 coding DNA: TGTGCCAGTAGCAGCGGCTCTGGGGCCAACGTCCTGACTTTC.

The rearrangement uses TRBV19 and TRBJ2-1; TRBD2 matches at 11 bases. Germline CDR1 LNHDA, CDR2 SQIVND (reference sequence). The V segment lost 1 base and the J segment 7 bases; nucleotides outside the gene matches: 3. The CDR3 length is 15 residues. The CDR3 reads CASSIGSSGRNEQFF. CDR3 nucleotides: TGTGCCAGTAGTATAGGGTCTAGCGGGAGGAATGAGCAGTTCTTC.

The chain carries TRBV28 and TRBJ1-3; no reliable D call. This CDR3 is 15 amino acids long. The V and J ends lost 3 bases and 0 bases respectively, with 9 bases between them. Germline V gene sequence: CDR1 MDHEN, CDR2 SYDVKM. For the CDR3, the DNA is TGTGCCAGCAGTTTGCGACGGGTCTCTGGAAACACCATATATTTT. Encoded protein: CASSLRRVSGNTIYF.

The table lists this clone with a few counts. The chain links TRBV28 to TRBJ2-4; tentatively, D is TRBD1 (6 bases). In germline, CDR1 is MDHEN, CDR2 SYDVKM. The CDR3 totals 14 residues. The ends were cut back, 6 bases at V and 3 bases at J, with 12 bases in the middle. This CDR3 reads CASSPQGIKNIQYF. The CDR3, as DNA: TGTGCCAGCAGCCCTCAGGGGATCAAAAACATTCAGTACTTC.

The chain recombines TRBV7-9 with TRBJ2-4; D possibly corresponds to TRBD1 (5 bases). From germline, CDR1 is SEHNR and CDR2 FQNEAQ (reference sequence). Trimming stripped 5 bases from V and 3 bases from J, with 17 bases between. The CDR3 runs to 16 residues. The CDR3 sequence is CASSLGRQGYKNIQYF. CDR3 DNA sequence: TGTGCCAGCAGCCTCGGCAGGCAGGGTTACAAAAACATTCAGTACTTC.

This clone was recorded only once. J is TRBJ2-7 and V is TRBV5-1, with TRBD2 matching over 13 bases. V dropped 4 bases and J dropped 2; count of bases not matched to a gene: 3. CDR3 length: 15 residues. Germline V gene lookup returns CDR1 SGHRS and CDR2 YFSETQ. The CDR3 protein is CASSVGLAGPYEQYF. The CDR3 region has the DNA TGCGCCAGCAGCGTGGGACTAGCGGGGCCCTACGAGCAGTACTTC. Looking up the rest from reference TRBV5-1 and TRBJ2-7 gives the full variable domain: KAGVTQTPRYLIKTRGQQVTLSCSPISGHRSVSWYQQTPGQGLQFLFEYFSETQRNKGNFPGRFSGRQFSNSRSEMNVSTLELGDSALYLCASSVGLAGPYEQYFGPGTRLTVT.

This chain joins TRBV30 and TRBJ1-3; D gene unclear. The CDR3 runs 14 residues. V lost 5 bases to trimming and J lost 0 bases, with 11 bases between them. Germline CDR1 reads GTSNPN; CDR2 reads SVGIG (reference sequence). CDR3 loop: CAWGYSLSGNTIYF. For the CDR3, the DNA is TGTGCCTGGGGTTACAGCCTCTCTGGAAACACCATATATTTT. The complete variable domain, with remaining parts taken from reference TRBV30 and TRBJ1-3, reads SQTIHQWPATLVQPVGSPLSLECTVEGTSNPNLYWYRQAAGRGLQLLFYSVGIGQISSEVPQNLSASRPQDRQFILSSKKLLLSDSGFYLCAWGYSLSGNTIYFGEGSWLTVV.

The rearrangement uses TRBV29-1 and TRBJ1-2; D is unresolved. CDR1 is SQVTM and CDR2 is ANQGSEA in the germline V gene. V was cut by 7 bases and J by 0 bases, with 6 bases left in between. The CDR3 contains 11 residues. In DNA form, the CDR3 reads TGCAGCGGAACAGCTAACTATGGCTACACCTTC. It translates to CSGTANYGYTF.

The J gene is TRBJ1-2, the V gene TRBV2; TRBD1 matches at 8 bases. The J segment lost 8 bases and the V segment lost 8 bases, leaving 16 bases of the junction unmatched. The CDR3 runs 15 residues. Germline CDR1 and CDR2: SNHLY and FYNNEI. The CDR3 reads CASGGQGGPPTGYTF. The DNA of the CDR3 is TGTGCCAGCGGAGGACAGGGAGGCCCCCCGACGGGCTACACCTTC.

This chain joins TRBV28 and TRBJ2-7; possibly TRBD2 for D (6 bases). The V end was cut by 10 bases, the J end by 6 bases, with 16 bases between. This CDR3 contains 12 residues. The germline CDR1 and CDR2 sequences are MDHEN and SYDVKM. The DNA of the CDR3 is TGTGCCACCTTAAGATGGGGAGGCGAGCAGTACTTC. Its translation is CATLRWGGEQYF.

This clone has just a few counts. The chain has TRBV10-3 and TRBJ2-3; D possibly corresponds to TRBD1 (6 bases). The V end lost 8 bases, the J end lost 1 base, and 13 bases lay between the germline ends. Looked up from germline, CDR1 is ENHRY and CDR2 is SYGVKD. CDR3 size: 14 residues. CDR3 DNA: TGTGCCATCTCAACAGGGTCCGGCACAGATACGCAGTATTTT. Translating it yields CAISTGSGTDTQYF.

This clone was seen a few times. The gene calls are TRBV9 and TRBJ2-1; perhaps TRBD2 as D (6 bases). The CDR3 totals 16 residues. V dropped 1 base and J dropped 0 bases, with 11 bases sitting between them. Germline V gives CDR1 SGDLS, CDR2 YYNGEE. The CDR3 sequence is CASSVQVGSSYNEQFF. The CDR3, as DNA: TGTGCCAGCAGCGTACAGGTCGGGAGCTCCTACAATGAGCAGTTCTTC.

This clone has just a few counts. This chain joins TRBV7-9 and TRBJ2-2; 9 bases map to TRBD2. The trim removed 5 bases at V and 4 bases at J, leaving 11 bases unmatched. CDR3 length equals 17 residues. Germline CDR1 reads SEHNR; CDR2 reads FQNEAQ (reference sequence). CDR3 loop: CASSPSRLAGVTGELFF. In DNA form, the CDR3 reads TGTGCCAGCAGCCCCAGCCGCTTAGCGGGAGTCACCGGGGAGCTGTTTTTT.

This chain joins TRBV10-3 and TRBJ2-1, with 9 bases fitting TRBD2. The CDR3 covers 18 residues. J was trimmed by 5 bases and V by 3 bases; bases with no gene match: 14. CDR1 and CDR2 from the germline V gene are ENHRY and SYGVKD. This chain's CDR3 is CAISDRAVSGSSHNEQFF. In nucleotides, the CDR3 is TGTGCCATCAGTGATCGGGCCGTTAGCGGGAGTTCCCACAATGAGCAGTTCTTC.

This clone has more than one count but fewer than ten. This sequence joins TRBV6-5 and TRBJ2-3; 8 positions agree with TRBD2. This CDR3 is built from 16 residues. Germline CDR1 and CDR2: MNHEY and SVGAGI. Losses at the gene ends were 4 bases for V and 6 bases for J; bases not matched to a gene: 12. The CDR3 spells CASSWKGSGSRDTQYF. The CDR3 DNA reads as TGTGCCAGCAGTTGGAAGGGAAGCGGGAGTAGGGATACGCAGTATTTT.

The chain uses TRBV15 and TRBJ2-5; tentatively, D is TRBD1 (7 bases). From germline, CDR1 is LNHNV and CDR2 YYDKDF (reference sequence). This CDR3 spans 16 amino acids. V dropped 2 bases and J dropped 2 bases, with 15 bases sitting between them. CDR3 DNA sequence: TGTGCCACCAGCAGACCAGGGGGGCAGTCTCAAGAGACCCAGTACTTC. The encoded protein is CATSRPGGQSQETQYF.

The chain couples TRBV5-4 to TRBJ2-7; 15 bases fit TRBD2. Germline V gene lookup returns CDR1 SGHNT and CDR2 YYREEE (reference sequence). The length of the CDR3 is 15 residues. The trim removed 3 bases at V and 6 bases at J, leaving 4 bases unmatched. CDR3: CASSSRTSGRGEQYF. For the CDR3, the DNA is TGTGCCAGCAGCTCAAGGACTAGCGGGAGGGGCGAGCAGTACTTC.

The DNA for the CDR3 is TGTGCCAGCAGTGACTACAGGCAAAGCTACGAGCAGTACTTC. As protein: CASSDYRQSYEQYF. The chain joins TRBV6-1 to TRBJ2-7; weak D call: TRBD1 (5 bases). Deletions cut 3 bases from V and 3 bases from J, with 12 bases between. Germline CDR1 is MNHNS and CDR2 is SASEGT. The CDR3 spans 14 residues.

The CDR3 DNA sequence: TGTGCCAGCAGCTTCCGACAGGGGGCGCATCACGAGCAGTACTTC. Translating it yields CASSFRQGAHHEQYF. The rearrangement joins TRBV7-3 to TRBJ2-7, with 10 bases aligning to TRBD1. The CDR3 is 15 amino acids. Per germline, CDR1 SGHTA and CDR2 FQGTGA. After removal of 3 bases from V and 5 bases from J, the junction contained 7 bases not matched to a gene.

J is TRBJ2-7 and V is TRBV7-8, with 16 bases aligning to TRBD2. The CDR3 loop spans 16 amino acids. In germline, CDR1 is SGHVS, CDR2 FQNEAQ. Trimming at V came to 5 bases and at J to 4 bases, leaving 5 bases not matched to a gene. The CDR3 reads CASSPRGLAGGYEQYF. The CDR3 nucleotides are TGTGCCAGCAGCCCAAGGGGACTAGCGGGAGGGTACGAGCAGTACTTC.

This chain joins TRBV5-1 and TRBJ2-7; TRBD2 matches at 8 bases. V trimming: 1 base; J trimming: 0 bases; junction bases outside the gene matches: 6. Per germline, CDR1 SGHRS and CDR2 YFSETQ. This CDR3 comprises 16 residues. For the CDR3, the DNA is TGCGCCAGCAGCTTGCGGGGGGGCCCGGGCTCCTACGAGCAGTACTTC. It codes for CASSLRGGPGSYEQYF. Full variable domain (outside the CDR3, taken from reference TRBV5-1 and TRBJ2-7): KAGVTQTPRYLIKTRGQQVTLSCSPISGHRSVSWYQQTPGQGLQFLFEYFSETQRNKGNFPGRFSGRQFSNSRSEMNVSTLELGDSALYLCASSLRGGPGSYEQYFGPGTRLTVT.

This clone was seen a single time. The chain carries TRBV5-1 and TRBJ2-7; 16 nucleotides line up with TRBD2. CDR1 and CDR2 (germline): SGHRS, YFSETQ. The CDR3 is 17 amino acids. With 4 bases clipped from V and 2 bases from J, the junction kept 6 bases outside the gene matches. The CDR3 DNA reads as TGCGCCAGCAGCCCTGGGACTAGCGGGGGGGGGACCTACGAGCAGTACTTC. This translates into CASSPGTSGGGTYEQYF.